Each of the 23 T cell receptor beta chains below was sequenced from the same sample in a study of HIV-infected patients and healthy controls. cDNA was made from 500 ng RNA using alpha and beta constant primers. Using multiplexing indices, alpha and beta chain libraries were generated apart by chain-specific third strand synthesis. TCRdb fed the 5' RACE reads into MiXCR, producing one record per CDR3 protein. The sample holds some 19,000 distinct CDR3 sequences, roughly 9.3% seen once. No cell fractionation was done, so the repertoire covers all unsorted peripheral blood T cells. The sequenced sample was blood. These receptors all come from an adult in good health.

This chain joins TRBV12-3 or TRBV12-4 and TRBJ1-1; D is perhaps TRBD1 (6 bases). This CDR3 comprises 14 residues. Deletions cut 3 bases from V and 4 bases from J, with 12 bases between. The CDR3 nucleotides read TGTGCCAGCAGTTTCCTACAGGGTCGCACTGAAGCTTTCTTT. Its protein is CASSFLQGRTEAFF.

This clonotype was counted ten times or more. This chain joins TRBV3-1 and TRBJ2-7; 8 bases are shared with TRBD1. After removal of 5 bases from V and 3 bases from J, the junction contained 6 bases not matched to a gene. This CDR3 has 14 amino acids. Per germline, CDR1 LGHDT and CDR2 YNNKEL (reference sequence). The CDR3 is CASSVTGDGYEQYF. CDR3 nucleotides: TGTGCCAGCAGCGTGACAGGGGACGGCTACGAGCAGTACTTC.

This clonotype has ten or more counts. The chain is built from TRBV29-1 and TRBJ2-5; 7 bases are a match to TRBD2. The CDR3 sequence is 12 residues long. Germline values: CDR1 SQVTM, CDR2 ANQGSEA. With V trimmed by 7 bases and J by 0 bases, 2 bases remained unmatched. Here the CDR3 DNA reads TGCAGCGGCGGACTAGACCAAGAGACCCAGTACTTC. This codes for CSGGLDQETQYF.

This clonotype was recorded at least ten times. The genes are TRBV5-4 and TRBJ2-3; 9 positions match TRBD2. Germline V CDR1 and CDR2: SGHNT, YYREEE (reference sequence). The CDR3 spans 15 residues. Losses at the gene ends were 6 bases for V and 4 bases for J; bases not matched to a gene: 9. The CDR3 reads CASTLRSGRSDTQYF. CDR3 DNA sequence: TGTGCCAGCACCCTGAGGAGCGGGAGGTCAGATACGCAGTATTTT.

This clonotype has at least ten counts. This chain uses TRBV6-2 or TRBV6-3 with TRBJ1-5, with D uncertain. This CDR3 region has 14 residues. The germline gives CDR1 MNHEY, CDR2 SVGEGT. Deletions cut 4 bases from V and 6 bases from J, with 13 bases between. The CDR3 nucleotides are TGTGCCAGCAGTTCCCAGCTACACATTCAGCCCCAGCATTTT. It translates to CASSSQLHIQPQHF.

This clonotype was found a few times. The gene calls are TRBV7-2 and TRBJ1-3; 8 nucleotides line up with TRBD1. Losses at the gene ends were 4 bases for V and 9 bases for J; bases not matched to a gene: 8. CDR3 length: 14 residues. Germline CDR1 and CDR2: SGHTA and FQGNSA. The CDR3 loop reads CASSSGGAMGTIYF. As DNA, the CDR3 is TGTGCCAGCAGCTCAGGGGGCGCAATGGGCACCATATATTTT.

This rearrangement joins TRBV6-5 to TRBJ2-7, with 11 nucleotides matching TRBD2. The length of the CDR3 is 15 residues. The V and J ends lost 2 bases and 4 bases, in that order; junction bases with no gene match: 4. The germline gives CDR1 MNHEY, CDR2 SVGAGI. The CDR3 nucleotides are TGTGCCAGCAGTTACCTTAGCGGGGGGGATTACGAGCAGTACTTC. Its translation is CASSYLSGGDYEQYF.

In this sample, this clonotype turned up many times. The chain joins TRBV7-9 to TRBJ2-2; D is unclear. The V gene lost 5 bases and the J gene lost 1 base, with 14 bases spanning the gap. There are 16 residues in the CDR3. The germline V gene has CDR1 SEHNR and CDR2 FQNEAQ (reference sequence). CDR3 bases: TGTGCCAGCAGCCGCCCCCAGCTAGAGAACACCGGGGAGCTGTTTTTT. Translating it yields CASSRPQLENTGELFF.

This clonotype appeared many times. The rearrangement uses TRBV27 and TRBJ1-3, with TRBD1 as a possible D gene (5 bases). This CDR3 is 14 amino acids long. Trimming left V 6 bases short and J 1 base short, with 10 bases between. Germline V CDR1 and CDR2: MNHEY, SMNVEV (reference sequence). The CDR3 is CASSERGSGNTIYF. DNA of the CDR3: TGTGCCAGCAGCGAACGGGGGTCTGGAAACACCATATATTTT.

This clonotype is medium-sized (0.01 to 0.1%) in the sample. The rearrangement joins TRBV28 to TRBJ1-6; 11 bases align to TRBD1. Trimming at V came to 8 bases and at J to 9 bases, leaving 6 bases not matched to a gene. Germline assignment: CDR1 MDHEN and CDR2 SYDVKM. CDR3 length equals 14 residues. The CDR3 DNA reads TGTGCCAGCTCCGGGACAGGGGGAAGTTCACCCCTCCACTTT. This encodes CASSGTGGSSPLHF.

In its sample, this clonotype is medium-sized. The V and J genes are TRBV6-6 and TRBJ2-5; possible D gene TRBD2, 5 bases. Germline CDR1 reads MNHNY; CDR2 reads SVGAGI (reference sequence). Between the trimmed V and J ends, which lost 5 bases and 5 bases, there was a span of 12 bases. CDR3 length equals 13 residues. DNA of the CDR3: TGTGCCAGCAGTCGAACTAGTTCGGAGACCCAGTACTTC. Its translation is CASSRTSSETQYF.

This clonotype is categorized as medium-sized. This chain links TRBV7-2 with TRBJ1-5; the D is unclear. Trimming removed 1 base at V and 5 bases at J, with 6 bases between. The CDR3 runs 13 residues. Germline V CDR1 and CDR2: SGHTA, FQGNSA. The chain's CDR3 is CASSLGPDQPQHF. For the CDR3, the DNA is TGTGCCAGCAGCTTAGGACCAGATCAGCCCCAGCATTTT.

This clonotype was recorded at least ten times. The chain carries TRBV2 and TRBJ1-5, with D possibly TRBD1 on 5 matching bases. Germline V lookup: CDR1 SNHLY, CDR2 FYNNEI. The germline V and J ends were trimmed by 4 bases and 3 bases, with 7 bases remaining between them. The CDR3 spans 13 residues. Here the CDR3 reads CASSGQNNQPQHF. CDR3 sequence (DNA): TGTGCCAGCAGTGGACAGAACAATCAGCCCCAGCATTTT.

This clonotype came up many times. The J gene is TRBJ1-5, the V gene TRBV19; perhaps TRBD1 as D (5 bases). There are 14 residues in the CDR3. CDR1 and CDR2 (germline): LNHDA, SQIVND (reference sequence). Trimming took 7 bases from V and 4 from J, leaving 14 bases between them. Here the CDR3 DNA reads TGTGCCAGTACCCTGGGACGGCTTAATCAGCCCCAGCATTTT. It codes for CASTLGRLNQPQHF. Full variable domain (outside the CDR3, taken from reference TRBV19 and TRBJ1-5): DGGITQSPKYLFRKEGQNVTLSCEQNLNHDAMYWYRQDPGQGLRLIYYSQIVNDFQKGDIAEGYSVSREKKESFPLTVTSAQKNPTAFYLCASTLGRLNQPQHFGDGTRLSIL.

This clonotype was observed a handful of times. V gene TRBV6-5 combines with J gene TRBJ1-5; 9 nucleotides align to TRBD1. The trim removed 6 bases at V and 6 bases at J, leaving 6 bases unmatched. CDR3 length: 14 amino acids. Germline-derived CDR1 and CDR2 are MNHEY and SVGAGI. The CDR3 sequence is CASRQRTGAQPQHF. CDR3 bases: TGTGCCAGCAGACAAAGGACAGGGGCTCAGCCCCAGCATTTT.

This clonotype rates as medium-sized. The J gene is TRBJ1-1, the V gene TRBV29-1; 9 bases map to TRBD1. Germline V gene lookup returns CDR1 SQVTM and CDR2 ANQGSEA. This CDR3 comprises 12 residues. Losses at the gene ends were 6 bases for V and 4 bases for J; bases not matched to a gene: 3. Here the CDR3 reads CSVGQGATEAFF. The CDR3 region has the DNA TGCAGCGTGGGACAGGGAGCCACTGAAGCTTTCTTT.

The J gene is TRBJ1-1, the V gene TRBV5-1; D is uncertain. Trimming pared 0 bases from V and 1 base from J, leaving 10 bases between. Germline lookup yields CDR1 SGHRS and CDR2 YFSETQ. The CDR3 has 15 residues. Here the CDR3 DNA reads TGCGCCAGCAGCTTGGAGAGGCAGAAGAACACTGAAGCTTTCTTT. Translating it yields CASSLERQKNTEAFF.

By sample fraction, this clonotype is medium-sized. The chain uses TRBV6-2 or TRBV6-3 and TRBJ1-4; D perhaps matches TRBD1 (5 bases). The CDR3 is 16 residues long. The V gene lost 6 bases and the J gene lost 7 bases, with 21 bases spanning the gap. Germline loops: CDR1 MNHEY, CDR2 SVGEGT. The CDR3 nucleotides read TGTGCCAGCAGGCCCGGGACCGCCCAAGGGAGTGAAAAACTGTTTTTT. Protein product: CASRPGTAQGSEKLFF.

This clonotype was detected ten times or more. This chain uses TRBV5-1 with TRBJ2-5; TRBD1 matches 8 bases. Germline loops: CDR1 SGHRS, CDR2 YFSETQ. The V gene end was trimmed by 2 bases and the J gene end by 3 bases; junction bases not matched to a gene: 6. CDR3 length equals 15 residues. The DNA of the CDR3 is TGCGCCAGCAGCTTTCAGACAGGGGCAGAAGAGACCCAGTACTTC. Its translation is CASSFQTGAEETQYF.

This clonotype was recorded at least ten times. This chain's CDR3 is CSARGGSETQYF. CDR3 sequence (DNA): TGCAGTGCTAGAGGGGGGTCAGAGACCCAGTACTTC. This sequence joins TRBV20-1 and TRBJ2-5, with D perhaps assigned TRBD1 or TRBD2 (5 bases each). The CDR3 is made up of 12 amino acids. Germline CDR1 reads DFQATT; CDR2 reads SNEGSKA (reference sequence). Trimming removed 1 base from V and 4 bases from J, with 7 bases in between.

The V call is TRBV19, the J call TRBJ2-7; 7 nucleotides align to TRBD1. Germline V gene lookup returns CDR1 LNHDA and CDR2 SQIVND (reference sequence). CDR3 size: 14 residues. V was clipped by 3 bases and J by 4 bases; unmatched bases: 6. The CDR3 sequence: CASSIPPTGYEQYF. The CDR3 DNA is TGTGCCAGTAGTATCCCGCCGACAGGGTACGAGCAGTACTTC.

This clonotype is judged medium-sized. The CDR3 protein is CSARALSGTEAFF. For the CDR3, the DNA is TGCAGTGCTAGAGCGCTCTCGGGTACTGAAGCTTTCTTT. The chain uses TRBV20-1 and TRBJ1-1; D is unclear. V gave up 1 base and J gave up 5 bases, with 11 bases separating them. CDR3 length equals 13 residues. In germline, CDR1 is DFQATT, CDR2 SNEGSKA (reference sequence).

This clonotype was observed many times. The V and J genes are TRBV12-3 or TRBV12-4 and TRBJ2-2, with TRBD1 matching over 8 bases. The CDR3 length is 14 residues. With 8 bases clipped from V and 5 bases from J, the junction kept 7 bases outside the gene matches. The CDR3 DNA reads as TGTGCCAGCCTGAGGACAGGGAATACCGGGGAGCTGTTTTTT. Protein sequence: CASLRTGNTGELFF.